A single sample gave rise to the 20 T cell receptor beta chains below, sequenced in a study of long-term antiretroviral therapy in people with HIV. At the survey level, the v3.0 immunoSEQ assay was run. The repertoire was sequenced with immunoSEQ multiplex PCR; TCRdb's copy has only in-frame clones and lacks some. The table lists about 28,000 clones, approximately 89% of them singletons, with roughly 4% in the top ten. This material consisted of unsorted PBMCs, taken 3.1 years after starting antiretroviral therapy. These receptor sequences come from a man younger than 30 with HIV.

CDR3 DNA: TGTGCCAGCCGTTCCCGGGACAGGGGTCCAGGCGAGCAGTACTTC. The encoded protein is CASRSRDRGPGEQYF. This rearrangement joins TRBV6-1 to TRBJ2-7; 10 bases are a match to TRBD1. CDR3 length equals 15 residues. Per the germline V gene, CDR1 is MNHNS and CDR2 is SASEGT. V lost 8 bases and J lost 6; bases outside the gene matches: 13.

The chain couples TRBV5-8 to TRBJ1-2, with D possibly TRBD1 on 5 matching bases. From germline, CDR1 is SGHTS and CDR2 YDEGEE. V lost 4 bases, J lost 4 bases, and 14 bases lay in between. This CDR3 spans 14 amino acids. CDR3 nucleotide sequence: TGTGCCAGCAGCGTTCGGGGGGGGTTCTATGGCTACACCTTC. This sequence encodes CASSVRGGFYGYTF.

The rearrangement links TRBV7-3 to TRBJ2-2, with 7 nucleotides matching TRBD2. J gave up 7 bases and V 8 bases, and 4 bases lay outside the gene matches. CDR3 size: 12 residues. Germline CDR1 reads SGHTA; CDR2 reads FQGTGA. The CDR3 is CASGLEGGELFF. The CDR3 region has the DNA TGTGCCAGCGGACTAGAAGGCGGGGAGCTGTTTTTT.

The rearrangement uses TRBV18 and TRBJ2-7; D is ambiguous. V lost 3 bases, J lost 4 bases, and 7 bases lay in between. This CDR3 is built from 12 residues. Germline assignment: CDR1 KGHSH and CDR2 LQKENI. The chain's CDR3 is CASSPLGYEQYF. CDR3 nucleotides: TGTGCCAGCTCACCGTTGGGTTACGAGCAGTACTTC.

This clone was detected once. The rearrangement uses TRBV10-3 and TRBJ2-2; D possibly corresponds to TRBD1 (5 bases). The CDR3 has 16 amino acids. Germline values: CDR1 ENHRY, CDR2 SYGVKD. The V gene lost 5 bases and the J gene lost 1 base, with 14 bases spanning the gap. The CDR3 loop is CAISIRTTRNTGELFF. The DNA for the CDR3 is TGTGCCATCAGTATCAGGACAACCCGGAACACCGGGGAGCTGTTTTTT.

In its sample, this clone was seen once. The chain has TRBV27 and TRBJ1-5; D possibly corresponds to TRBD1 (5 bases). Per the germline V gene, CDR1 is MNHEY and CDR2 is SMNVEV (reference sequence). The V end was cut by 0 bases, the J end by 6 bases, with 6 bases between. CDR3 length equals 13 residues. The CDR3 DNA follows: TGTGCCAGCAGTTTATCTGGGGGTCAGCCCCAGCATTTT. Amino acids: CASSLSGGQPQHF.

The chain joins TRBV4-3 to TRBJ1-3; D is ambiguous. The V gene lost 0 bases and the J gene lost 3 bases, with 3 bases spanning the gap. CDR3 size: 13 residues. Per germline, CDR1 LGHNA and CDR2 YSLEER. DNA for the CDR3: TGCGCCAGCAGCCAAGATCTTGGAAACACCATATATTTT. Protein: CASSQDLGNTIYF.

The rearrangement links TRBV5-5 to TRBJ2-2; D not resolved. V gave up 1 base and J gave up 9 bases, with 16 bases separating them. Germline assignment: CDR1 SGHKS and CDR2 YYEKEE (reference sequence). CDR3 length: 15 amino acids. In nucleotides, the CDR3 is TGTGCCAGCAGCTTGAGTTCGCCTACCGGCCGGGAGCTGTTTTTT. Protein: CASSLSSPTGRELFF.

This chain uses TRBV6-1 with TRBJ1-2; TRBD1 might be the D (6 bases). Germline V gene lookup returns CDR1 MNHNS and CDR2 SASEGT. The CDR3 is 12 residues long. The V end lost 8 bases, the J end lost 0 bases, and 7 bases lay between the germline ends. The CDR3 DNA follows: TGTGCCAGCCGACAGGCTAACTATGGCTACACCTTC. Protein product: CASRQANYGYTF.

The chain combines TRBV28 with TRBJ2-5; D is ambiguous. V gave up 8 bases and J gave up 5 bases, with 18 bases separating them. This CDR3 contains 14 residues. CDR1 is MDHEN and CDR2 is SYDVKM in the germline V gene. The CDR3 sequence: CASGPPGEAETQYF. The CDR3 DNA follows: TGTGCCAGCGGCCCCCCTGGGGAAGCCGAGACCCAGTACTTC.

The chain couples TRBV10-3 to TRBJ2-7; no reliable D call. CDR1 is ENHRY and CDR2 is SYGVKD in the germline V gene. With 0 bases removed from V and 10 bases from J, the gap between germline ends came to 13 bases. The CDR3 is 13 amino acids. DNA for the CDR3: TGTGCCATCAGTGAGTCCCATGGTGGGGTACAGTACTTC. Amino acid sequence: CAISESHGGVQYF.

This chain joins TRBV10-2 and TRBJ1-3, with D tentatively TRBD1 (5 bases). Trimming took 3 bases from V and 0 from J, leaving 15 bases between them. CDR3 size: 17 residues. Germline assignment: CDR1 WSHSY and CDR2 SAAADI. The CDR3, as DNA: TGCGCCAGCAGTGAAAGGAGGGGATGGGACTCTGGAAACACCATATATTTT. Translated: CASSERRGWDSGNTIYF.

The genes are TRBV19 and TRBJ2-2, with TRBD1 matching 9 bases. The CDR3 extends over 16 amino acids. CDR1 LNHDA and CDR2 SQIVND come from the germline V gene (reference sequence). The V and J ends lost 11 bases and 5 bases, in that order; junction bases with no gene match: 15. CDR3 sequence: CASSGARTGATGELFF. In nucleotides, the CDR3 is TGTGCCTCAAGTGGGGCCCGGACAGGGGCGACCGGGGAGCTGTTTTTT.

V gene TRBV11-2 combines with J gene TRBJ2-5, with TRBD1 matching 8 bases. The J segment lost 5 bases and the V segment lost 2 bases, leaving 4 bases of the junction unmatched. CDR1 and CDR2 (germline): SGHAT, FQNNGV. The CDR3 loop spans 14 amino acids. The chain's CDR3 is CASSLQGAGETQYF. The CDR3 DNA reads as TGTGCCAGCAGCTTACAGGGGGCAGGGGAGACCCAGTACTTC.

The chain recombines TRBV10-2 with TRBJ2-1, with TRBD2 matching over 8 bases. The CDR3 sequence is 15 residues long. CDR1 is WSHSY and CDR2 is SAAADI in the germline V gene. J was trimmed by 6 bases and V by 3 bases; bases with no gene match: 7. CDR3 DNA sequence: TGCGCCAGCAGTGAAAGCGGGGGCCGGGGCAATGAGCAGTTCTTC. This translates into CASSESGGRGNEQFF.

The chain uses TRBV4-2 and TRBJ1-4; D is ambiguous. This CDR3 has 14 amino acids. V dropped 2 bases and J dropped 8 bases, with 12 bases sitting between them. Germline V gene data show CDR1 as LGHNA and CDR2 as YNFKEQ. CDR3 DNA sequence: TGTGCCAGCAGCCAAACCTGGGATCCGGAAAAACTGTTTTTT. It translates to CASSQTWDPEKLFF.

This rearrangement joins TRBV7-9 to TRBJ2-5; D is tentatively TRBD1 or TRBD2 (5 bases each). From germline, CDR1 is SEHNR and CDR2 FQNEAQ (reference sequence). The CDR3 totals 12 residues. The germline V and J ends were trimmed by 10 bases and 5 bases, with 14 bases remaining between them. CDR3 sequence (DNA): TGTGCCACCCAATGGGGGACGGAGACCCAGTACTTC. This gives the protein CATQWGTETQYF.

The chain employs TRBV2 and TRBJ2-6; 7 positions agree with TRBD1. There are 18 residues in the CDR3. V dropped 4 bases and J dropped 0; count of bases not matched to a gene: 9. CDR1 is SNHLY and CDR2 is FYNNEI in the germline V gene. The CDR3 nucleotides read TGTGCCAGCAGTGGGACAGGTACAGCCTACTCTGGGGCCAACGTCCTGACTTTC. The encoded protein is CASSGTGTAYSGANVLTF. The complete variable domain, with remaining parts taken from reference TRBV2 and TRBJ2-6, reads EPEVTQTPSHQVTQMGQEVILRCVPISNHLYFYWYRQILGQKVEFLVSFYNNEISEKSEIFDDQFSVERPDGSNFTLKIRSTKLEDSAMYFCASSGTGTAYSGANVLTFGAGSRLTVL.

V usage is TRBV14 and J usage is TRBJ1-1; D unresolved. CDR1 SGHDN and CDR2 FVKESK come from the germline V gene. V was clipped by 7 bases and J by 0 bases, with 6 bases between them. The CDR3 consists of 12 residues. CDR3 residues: CASTDVNTEAFF. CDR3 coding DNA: TGTGCCAGCACCGACGTGAACACTGAAGCTTTCTTT.

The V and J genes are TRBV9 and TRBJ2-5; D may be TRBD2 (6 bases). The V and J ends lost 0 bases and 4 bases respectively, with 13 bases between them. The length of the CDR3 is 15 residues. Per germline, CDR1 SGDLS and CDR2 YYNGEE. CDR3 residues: CASSVDGREVETQYF. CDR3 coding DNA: TGTGCCAGCAGCGTAGACGGCAGGGAGGTAGAGACCCAGTACTTC.